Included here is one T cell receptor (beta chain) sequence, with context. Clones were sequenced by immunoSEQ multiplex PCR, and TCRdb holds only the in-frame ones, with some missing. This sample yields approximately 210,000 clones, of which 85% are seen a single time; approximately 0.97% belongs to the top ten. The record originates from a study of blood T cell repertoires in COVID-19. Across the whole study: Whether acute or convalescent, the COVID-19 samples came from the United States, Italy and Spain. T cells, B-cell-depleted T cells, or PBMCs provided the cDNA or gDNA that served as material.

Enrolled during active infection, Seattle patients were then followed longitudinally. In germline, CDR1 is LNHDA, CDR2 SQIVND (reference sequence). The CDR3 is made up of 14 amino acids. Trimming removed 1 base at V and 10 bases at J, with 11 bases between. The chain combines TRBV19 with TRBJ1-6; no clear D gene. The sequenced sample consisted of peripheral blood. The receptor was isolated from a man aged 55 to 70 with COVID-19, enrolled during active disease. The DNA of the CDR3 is TGTGCCAGTAGTATAGGGGCCAGAGACTCACCCCTCCACTTT. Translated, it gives CASSIGARDSPLHF.